These 21 T cell receptor beta chains originate from one sample sequenced in a study of CD8+CD57+ T cells in acquired aplastic anemia. It was genomic DNA that served as the template for profiling TCR beta VDJ and CDR3. TCRdb re-analysed the reads in MiXCR, keeping a single row per CDR3 protein. The sample has about 160,000 distinct CDR3 sequences; 71% are singletons. Before being chosen for sequencing, patients had shown CD8+CD57+ cell expansion by flow cytometry. The sequencing input was sorted CD4+, CD8+, or CD8+CD57+ T cells (not recorded which) from PBMCs. Every receptor here comes from a human donor with aplastic anemia.

V is TRBV20-1 and J is TRBJ2-1; a weak D match, TRBD1 (5 bases). The CDR3 is made up of 15 amino acids. Trimming removed 1 base from V and 3 bases from J, with 13 bases in between. CDR1 DFQATT and CDR2 SNEGSKA come from the germline V gene (reference sequence). CDR3 DNA sequence: TGCAGTGCTAGAGTTTCTTGGGGCAACTACAATGAGCAGTTCTTC. It specifies CSARVSWGNYNEQFF.

V and J are TRBV12-3 or TRBV12-4 and TRBJ2-1; TRBD2 matches at 11 bases. V gave up 5 bases and J gave up 8 bases; unmatched junction bases: 8. The CDR3 is made up of 15 amino acids. CDR3: CASSPTSGISDEQFF. CDR3 DNA sequence: TGTGCCAGCAGTCCGACTAGCGGGATAAGCGATGAGCAGTTCTTC.

This chain connects TRBV10-3 to TRBJ2-1, with 7 bases matching TRBD1. This CDR3 has 12 amino acids. J lost 5 bases, V lost 11 bases, and 6 bases had no gene match. The germline V gene encodes CDR1 ENHRY and CDR2 SYGVKD. CDR3 amino acids: CAAKTGDNEQFF. The CDR3 DNA reads as TGTGCCGCCAAAACAGGGGACAATGAGCAGTTCTTC.

This chain links TRBV20-1 with TRBJ1-1; 8 bases align to TRBD1. Germline values: CDR1 DFQATT, CDR2 SNEGSKA (reference sequence). The CDR3 has 15 amino acids. Trimming took 5 bases from V and 0 from J; bases not matched to a gene: 8. CDR3 amino acids: CSALDPGQVNTEAFF. The CDR3 DNA sequence: TGCAGTGCTCTTGATCCGGGACAGGTGAACACTGAAGCTTTCTTT.

The chain combines TRBV7-9 with TRBJ2-2, with 7 bases that match TRBD1. The junction had 2 bases not matched to a gene; V was cut back by 1 base and J by 6 bases. The germline gives CDR1 SEHNR, CDR2 FQNEAQ (reference sequence). This CDR3 has 14 amino acids. CDR3 protein: CASSLEGTAGELFF. CDR3 in DNA: TGTGCCAGCAGCTTAGAAGGGACAGCCGGGGAGCTGTTTTTT.

V gene TRBV19 combines with J gene TRBJ2-2, with 14 bases lining up with TRBD2. Germline V gene sequence: CDR1 LNHDA, CDR2 SQIVND (reference sequence). The CDR3 has 18 amino acids. V was pared by 6 bases and J by 1 base, with 7 bases of the junction left unmatched. Here the CDR3 reads CASRGHGTSGGNTGELFF. The CDR3 nucleotides are TGTGCCAGTAGGGGACACGGGACTAGCGGGGGGAACACCGGGGAGCTGTTTTTT. The variable domain in full, completed from reference TRBV19 and TRBJ2-2, reads DGGITQSPKYLFRKEGQNVTLSCEQNLNHDAMYWYRQDPGQGLRLIYYSQIVNDFQKGDIAEGYSVSREKKESFPLTVTSAQKNPTAFYLCASRGHGTSGGNTGELFFGEGSRLTVL.

V and J are TRBV5-1 and TRBJ2-7; the D call may be TRBD1 or TRBD2 (5 bases each). There are 15 residues in the CDR3. Germline values: CDR1 SGHRS, CDR2 YFSETQ. Between the trimmed V and J ends, which lost 7 bases and 1 base, there was a span of 18 bases. Written as DNA, the CDR3 is TGCGCCAGCTCTTGGCAGGGAGTCGGATCCTACGAGCAGTACTTC. Protein sequence: CASSWQGVGSYEQYF. The whole variable domain, filled in from reference TRBV5-1 and TRBJ2-7, reads KAGVTQTPRYLIKTRGQQVTLSCSPISGHRSVSWYQQTPGQGLQFLFEYFSETQRNKGNFPGRFSGRQFSNSRSEMNVSTLELGDSALYLCASSWQGVGSYEQYFGPGTRLTVT.

The chain is built from TRBV20-1 and TRBJ1-5; D is unclear. V was cut by 5 bases and J by 1 base, with 6 bases left in between. The CDR3 is 12 residues long. Germline values: CDR1 DFQATT, CDR2 SNEGSKA (reference sequence). This CDR3 reads CSAGGSNQPQHF. CDR3 sequence (DNA): TGCAGTGCTGGAGGGAGCAATCAGCCCCAGCATTTT.

The genes are TRBV5-5 and TRBJ2-7, with D perhaps given as TRBD1 or TRBD2 (5 bases each). Germline V lookup: CDR1 SGHKS, CDR2 YYEKEE (reference sequence). This CDR3 has 13 residues. V was cut by 4 bases and J by 2 bases, with 10 bases left in between. The CDR3 spells CASSRDLPYEQYF. CDR3 coding DNA: TGTGCCAGCAGCCGGGACCTCCCCTACGAGCAGTACTTC. The variable domain in full, completed from reference TRBV5-5 and TRBJ2-7, reads DAGVTQSPTHLIKTRGQQVTLRCSPISGHKSVSWYQQVLGQGPQFIFQYYEKEERGRGNFPDRFSARQFPNYSSELNVNALLLGDSALYLCASSRDLPYEQYFGPGTRLTVT.

The chain recombines TRBV7-9 with TRBJ2-3; 9 bases align to TRBD1. The V segment lost 5 bases and the J segment 2 bases; nucleotides outside the gene matches: 5. Germline-derived CDR1 and CDR2 are SEHNR and FQNEAQ (reference sequence). CDR3 length: 15 amino acids. CDR3 sequence (DNA): TGTGCCAGCAGCCCACGGGACAGGGCCACAGATACGCAGTATTTT. Translated, it gives CASSPRDRATDTQYF.

The genes are TRBV19 and TRBJ1-2; D perhaps matches TRBD1 (5 bases). Trimming cost V 6 bases and J 4 bases, with 15 bases left between them. Germline CDR1 is LNHDA and CDR2 is SQIVND (reference sequence). The CDR3 sequence is 14 residues long. CDR3 in amino acids: CASSVGTTFYGYTF. CDR3 nucleotide sequence: TGTGCCAGTAGCGTCGGGACGACCTTCTATGGCTACACCTTC.

In DNA form, the CDR3 reads TGTGCCAGCGACCTATCGGACAGGGGGCTTAGCACTAATGAAAAACTGTTTTTT. Translated, it gives CASDLSDRGLSTNEKLFF. The V and J genes are TRBV14 and TRBJ1-4; TRBD1 matches 11 bases. Germline-derived CDR1 and CDR2 are SGHDN and FVKESK. The CDR3 spans 18 residues. Unmatched junction bases numbered 13, after V lost 8 bases and J lost 2 bases.

This chain links TRBV5-4 with TRBJ2-6; D not resolved. The CDR3 runs to 16 residues. The V end lost 1 base, the J end lost 0 bases, and 8 bases lay between the germline ends. CDR1 is SGHNT and CDR2 is YYREEE in the germline V gene (reference sequence). DNA for the CDR3: TGTGCCAGCAGCTTGTTGGCTAGCTCTGGGGCCAACGTCCTGACTTTC. Amino acids: CASSLLASSGANVLTF.

The rearrangement joins TRBV7-4 to TRBJ2-7; perhaps D is TRBD1 or TRBD2 (5 bases each). V shed 5 bases and J shed 4 bases, with 9 bases lying between them. CDR3 size: 12 residues. From germline, CDR1 is SGHVT and CDR2 SQSDAQ. The CDR3 protein is CASSQGRYEQYF. CDR3 DNA sequence: TGTGCCAGCAGCCAGGGACGGTACGAGCAGTACTTC.

The V and J genes are TRBV9 and TRBJ2-2, with D uncertain. V was cut by 0 bases and J by 2 bases, with 14 bases left in between. The germline V gene has CDR1 SGDLS and CDR2 YYNGEE. This CDR3 is 17 amino acids long. The chain's CDR3 is CASSVASSSVNTGELFF. The CDR3 region has the DNA TGTGCCAGCAGCGTAGCTTCCTCATCCGTAAACACCGGGGAGCTGTTTTTT.

The chain joins TRBV7-2 to TRBJ2-7; TRBD1 might be the D (6 bases). Germline CDR1 is SGHTA and CDR2 is FQGNSA. Trimming removed 1 base from V and 2 bases from J, with 18 bases in between. The CDR3 length is 17 residues. CDR3 sequence reads: CASSLGGVRQGTYEQYF. CDR3 DNA sequence: TGTGCCAGCAGCTTAGGGGGCGTTAGGCAGGGGACCTACGAGCAGTACTTC.

The rearrangement uses TRBV24-1 and TRBJ2-1, with D uncertain. The germline V gene has CDR1 KGHDR and CDR2 SFDVKD. Trimming cost V 0 bases and J 2 bases, with 7 bases left between them. CDR3 length: 15 residues. The CDR3 loop is CATSDLSDTYNEQFF. The CDR3 nucleotides read TGTGCCACCAGTGATTTGAGCGATACCTACAATGAGCAGTTCTTC.

Regarding this clonotype: At one boundary the junction diverges from the germline segment, which might be a read error. This chain links TRBV9 with TRBJ2-7; D remains ambiguous. The CDR3 is made up of 11 amino acids. Germline V gene lookup returns CDR1 SGDLS and CDR2 YYNGEE. CDR3 DNA: TGTGCCAGCAGCGTAGAGCCGGGTTCGGACTTC. As protein: CASSVEPGSDF.

This clonotype occurred once. This chain uses TRBV24-1 with TRBJ2-1, with 10 nucleotides matching TRBD1. Germline-derived CDR1 and CDR2 are KGHDR and SFDVKD. The CDR3 consists of 15 residues. Trimming took 5 bases from V and 8 from J; bases not matched to a gene: 8. The CDR3 spells CATSGTGTGEDEQFF. The CDR3 nucleotides read TGTGCCACCAGTGGCACCGGGACAGGGGAGGATGAGCAGTTCTTC.

This rearrangement joins TRBV7-9 to TRBJ2-7, with D possibly TRBD2 on 6 matching bases. Germline values: CDR1 SEHNR, CDR2 FQNEAQ (reference sequence). Between the trimmed V and J ends, which lost 3 bases and 0 bases, there was a span of 12 bases. This CDR3 spans 15 amino acids. This CDR3 is CASSFFGGASYEQYF. The CDR3 coding sequence is TGTGCCAGCAGCTTCTTCGGCGGGGCCTCCTACGAGCAGTACTTC.

This clonotype was recorded at least ten times. V usage is TRBV19 and J usage is TRBJ1-5; D is ambiguous. The CDR3 has 13 amino acids. Trimming took off 4 bases at V and 1 base at J, with 5 bases between the two ends. Germline-derived CDR1 and CDR2 are LNHDA and SQIVND (reference sequence). CDR3 amino acids: CASSRRSNQPQHF. The DNA of the CDR3 is TGTGCCAGTAGTAGAAGGAGCAATCAGCCCCAGCATTTT.